Shown below are 18 T cell receptor beta chains from a single sample sequenced in a study of T cell responses to AZD1222 COVID-19 vaccine. Repertoires were generated with immunoSEQ multiplex PCR, while TCRdb's copy carries only in-frame clones and drops some. The sample gives over 65,000 clones, about nine tenths of which show up once; about 7% is in the top ten. The sequencing here drew on peripheral blood, taken 28 days after the second AZD1222 dose. The receptor source for this set is an adult who received the AZD1222 COVID-19 vaccine.

The V call is TRBV19, the J call TRBJ1-6; possibly TRBD1 for D (5 bases). The CDR3 length is 15 residues. Germline CDR1 LNHDA, CDR2 SQIVND (reference sequence). Trimming removed 2 bases from V and 7 bases from J, with 12 bases in between. CDR3 sequence reads: CASSITGPKNSPLHF. CDR3 sequence (DNA): TGTGCCAGTAGTATAACAGGACCCAAAAATTCACCCCTCCACTTT.

This chain joins TRBV18 and TRBJ1-3; the D gene is possibly TRBD1 (6 bases). CDR1 is KGHSH, CDR2 LQKENI, per germline. The CDR3 runs to 16 residues. V was shortened by 5 bases and J by 0 bases, with 14 bases between the two germline ends. The CDR3 coding sequence is TGTGCCAGCTCAGGACAGAAAACGAACTCTGGAAACACCATATATTTT. Translation gives CASSGQKTNSGNTIYF.

The chain combines TRBV19 with TRBJ1-4; D unresolved. Germline CDR1 is LNHDA and CDR2 is SQIVND (reference sequence). The CDR3 sequence is 14 residues long. V shed 2 bases and J shed 7 bases, with 11 bases lying between them. The CDR3 protein is CASSISVNTEKLFF. The CDR3 DNA is TGTGCCAGTAGTATAAGTGTCAACACTGAAAAACTGTTTTTT.

The V and J genes are TRBV28 and TRBJ1-2; no clear D gene. Trimming stripped 8 bases from V and 2 bases from J, with 12 bases between. The germline V gene encodes CDR1 MDHEN and CDR2 SYDVKM. The CDR3 is 13 residues long. The CDR3 DNA follows: TGTGCCAGCTATCCGTTAGGCAACTATGGCTACACCTTC. Amino acids: CASYPLGNYGYTF.

This chain joins TRBV11-2 and TRBJ2-3; the D gene is possibly TRBD1 (5 bases). The CDR3 loop spans 13 amino acids. The V gene's germline CDR1 is SGHAT and CDR2 FQNNGV. V lost 0 bases and J lost 4, with 5 bases in between. CDR3 sequence (DNA): TGTGCCAGCAGCTTAGACAGGGCAGATACGCAGTATTTT. Translation: CASSLDRADTQYF.

V usage is TRBV29-1 and J usage is TRBJ2-7; D may be TRBD1 (6 bases). Germline lookup yields CDR1 SQVTM and CDR2 ANQGSEA. Trimming removed 4 bases at V and 4 bases at J, with 11 bases between. This CDR3 is built from 12 residues. CDR3 region: CSVGNREYEQYF. CDR3 bases: TGCAGCGTTGGCAACAGGGAATACGAGCAGTACTTC.

About this clone itself: Other DNA sequences in this specimen translate into the identical CDR3. This chain joins TRBV12-3 or TRBV12-4 and TRBJ1-1; D might be TRBD1 (5 bases). V was pared by 3 bases and J by 1 base, with 6 bases between. This CDR3 is built from 13 residues. The CDR3 here is CASSFGGNTEAFF. CDR3 bases: TGTGCCAGCAGTTTTGGGGGGAACACTGAAGCTTTCTTT.

The rearrangement joins TRBV27 to TRBJ1-5; D gene uncertain. CDR3 length: 14 residues. The germline V and J ends were trimmed by 3 bases and 4 bases, with 10 bases remaining between them. Germline lookup yields CDR1 MNHEY and CDR2 SMNVEV (reference sequence). This CDR3 is CASSLAGGNQPQHF. The CDR3 DNA sequence: TGTGCCAGCAGTTTGGCGGGAGGGAATCAGCCCCAGCATTTT.

This chain links TRBV15 with TRBJ1-4; D ambiguous. V was shortened by 5 bases and J by 8 bases, with 12 bases between the two germline ends. The CDR3 is 13 residues long. Germline lookup yields CDR1 LNHNV and CDR2 YYDKDF (reference sequence). The CDR3 is CATSLGIVEKLFF. The CDR3 DNA reads TGTGCCACCAGCCTAGGGATCGTGGAAAAACTGTTTTTT.

This clone has more than one count but fewer than ten. The chain recombines TRBV5-6 with TRBJ1-1; D remains unclear. The CDR3 length is 13 residues. The germline V and J ends were trimmed by 0 bases and 7 bases, with 10 bases remaining between them. Germline V gives CDR1 SGHDT, CDR2 YYEEEE. The CDR3, as DNA: TGTGCCAGCAGCTTGGGACCCGGCGGTGAAGCTTTCTTT. Its translation: CASSLGPGGEAFF.

The chain's CDR3 is CASSFSGFQETQYF. The CDR3 DNA is TGTGCCAGCAGCTTTAGCGGGTTCCAAGAGACCCAGTACTTC. This chain uses TRBV7-2 with TRBJ2-5, with 7 positions matching TRBD2. CDR3 length equals 14 residues. J was trimmed by 1 base and V by 3 bases; bases with no gene match: 2. The germline V gene encodes CDR1 SGHTA and CDR2 FQGNSA.

A few counts support this clone. The J gene is TRBJ2-2, the V gene TRBV4-2; D is possibly TRBD2 (6 bases). CDR1 LGHNA and CDR2 YNFKEQ come from the germline V gene. Trimming cost V 0 bases and J 1 base, with 12 bases left between them. The CDR3 loop spans 17 amino acids. The CDR3 DNA sequence: TGTGCCAGCAGCCAAGATAGGCGGGAAATGAACACCGGGGAGCTGTTTTTT. Translated: CASSQDRREMNTGELFF.

This clone has just one count. CDR3 sequence (DNA): TGTGCCAGCGCAAGCTCAGGGGCCTTCAATCAGCCCCAGCATTTT. Translating gives CASASSGAFNQPQHF. This chain connects TRBV28 to TRBJ1-5; tentative D call: TRBD1 (6 bases). V lost 8 bases to trimming and J lost 3 bases, with 17 bases between them. Germline V lookup: CDR1 MDHEN, CDR2 SYDVKM. This CDR3 has 15 amino acids.

V and J are TRBV7-9 and TRBJ2-7; the D gene is possibly TRBD2 (6 bases). V was pared by 4 bases and J by 4 bases, with 17 bases between. This CDR3 is built from 15 residues. Germline CDR1 reads SEHNR; CDR2 reads FQNEAQ (reference sequence). DNA for the CDR3: TGTGCCAGCAGCTCGGCCGGGGGTCGCTTGTACGAGCAGTACTTC. Residues: CASSSAGGRLYEQYF.

The chain carries TRBV18 and TRBJ2-1; 8 bases align to TRBD2. J was trimmed by 8 bases and V by 3 bases; bases with no gene match: 6. From germline, CDR1 is KGHSH and CDR2 LQKENI. CDR3 length: 14 residues. The CDR3 sequence: CASSPTILADEQFF. CDR3 coding DNA: TGTGCCAGCTCACCGACCATACTAGCGGATGAGCAGTTCTTC.

The chain has TRBV15 and TRBJ2-1, with 8 bases aligning to TRBD2. CDR1 and CDR2 from the germline V gene are LNHNV and YYDKDF (reference sequence). This CDR3 is 16 amino acids long. V lost 0 bases and J lost 0; bases outside the gene matches: 1. The CDR3 reads CATSRELADSYNEQFF. CDR3 in DNA: TGTGCCACCAGCAGAGAACTAGCGGACTCCTACAATGAGCAGTTCTTC.

The CDR3 protein is CASSRTGRTNTEAFF. CDR3 nucleotides: TGTGCCAGCAGTCGGACAGGTCGCACGAACACTGAAGCTTTCTTT. V usage is TRBV6-2 or TRBV6-3 and J usage is TRBJ1-1; 7 positions agree with TRBD1. This CDR3 has 15 residues. From germline, CDR1 is MNHEY and CDR2 SVGEGT. Trimming took 5 bases from V and 1 from J; bases not matched to a gene: 7.

This clone turned up a few times. The chain links TRBV5-1 to TRBJ2-1; TRBD2 aligns across 8 bases. The V segment lost 4 bases and the J segment 8 bases; nucleotides outside the gene matches: 11. The germline CDR1 and CDR2 sequences are SGHRS and YFSETQ. The CDR3 spans 15 residues. The CDR3: CASSGRGLDLDEQFF. For the CDR3, the DNA is TGCGCCAGCAGCGGCCGGGGACTAGATTTAGATGAGCAGTTCTTC. Full variable domain (outside the CDR3, taken from reference TRBV5-1 and TRBJ2-1): KAGVTQTPRYLIKTRGQQVTLSCSPISGHRSVSWYQQTPGQGLQFLFEYFSETQRNKGNFPGRFSGRQFSNSRSEMNVSTLELGDSALYLCASSGRGLDLDEQFFGPGTRLTVL.